The 19 T cell receptor beta chains below were found in one sample sequenced in a study of blood T cell repertoires in COVID-19. Method: immunoSEQ multiplex PCR; TCRdb's copy keeps in-frame clones and lacks some. The table has about 160,000 clones, roughly 80% seen once. Sequenced: PBMCs or T cells enriched from blood (not recorded which). The source of these receptors is a woman aged 40 to 50 with acute COVID-19.

This clone was observed once. The chain employs TRBV7-9 and TRBJ1-1; TRBD1 matches 10 bases. Germline values: CDR1 SEHNR, CDR2 FQNEAQ (reference sequence). The V and J ends lost 2 bases and 1 base, in that order; junction bases with no gene match: 1. The CDR3 has 15 amino acids. CDR3 amino acids: CASSLRQGANTEAFF. The CDR3 nucleotides read TGTGCCAGCAGCTTAAGACAGGGGGCGAACACTGAAGCTTTCTTT.

This chain connects TRBV28 to TRBJ2-3, with D maybe TRBD2 (5 bases). Germline V CDR1 and CDR2: MDHEN, SYDVKM. The V gene lost 6 bases and the J gene lost 6 bases, with 25 bases spanning the gap. CDR3 length: 17 residues. CDR3 in DNA: TGTGCCAGCAGCCCCATGAATCTGGGCGGGCCGTTGGATACGCAGTATTTT. Translation: CASSPMNLGGPLDTQYF.

The V gene is TRBV14, the J gene TRBJ2-2, with 12 bases lining up with TRBD2. Trimming took 1 base from V and 2 from J; bases not matched to a gene: 2. Germline V CDR1 and CDR2: SGHDN, FVKESK. This CDR3 contains 17 residues. CDR3 residues: CASSQGGLAGNTGELFF. CDR3 nucleotide sequence: TGTGCCAGCAGCCAAGGGGGACTAGCGGGTAACACCGGGGAGCTGTTTTTT. Combining the CDR3 with reference TRBV14 and TRBJ2-2 gives the whole variable domain EAGVTQFPSHSVIEKGQTVTLRCDPISGHDNLYWYRRVMGKEIKFLLHFVKESKQDESGMPNNRFLAERTGGTYSTLKVQPAELEDSGVYFCASSQGGLAGNTGELFFGEGSRLTVL.

V gene TRBV4-1 combines with J gene TRBJ1-1; D unclear. The V and J ends lost 0 bases and 3 bases respectively, with 23 bases between them. Per germline, CDR1 MGHRA and CDR2 YSYEKL. The CDR3 has 19 amino acids. The CDR3 reads CASSQERRGPESPDTEAFF. CDR3 DNA: TGCGCCAGCAGCCAAGAACGTAGAGGCCCCGAAAGCCCGGACACTGAAGCTTTCTTT.

This sequence joins TRBV18 and TRBJ1-1; D is perhaps TRBD1 (5 bases). This CDR3 region has 16 residues. The germline CDR1 and CDR2 sequences are KGHSH and LQKENI. Trimming removed 4 bases at V and 0 bases at J, with 15 bases between. This CDR3 is CASSLYLQDMNTEAFF. The DNA of the CDR3 is TGTGCCAGCTCACTATACTTACAGGACATGAACACTGAAGCTTTCTTT.

The chain employs TRBV29-1 and TRBJ2-1; 12 nucleotides align to TRBD2. Germline V gene lookup returns CDR1 SQVTM and CDR2 ANQGSEA. Germline trimming cut 6 bases from V and 4 bases from J; bases unmatched to any gene: 7. This CDR3 contains 15 residues. In DNA, the CDR3 is TGCAGCGTAGGACTAGCGGGACTCTTTTACAATGAGCAGTTCTTC. Translation: CSVGLAGLFYNEQFF.

This chain joins TRBV6-2 or TRBV6-3 and TRBJ2-6; no clear D gene. The CDR3 contains 16 residues. Germline CDR1 is MNHEY and CDR2 is SVGEGT. With 6 bases removed from V and 0 bases from J, the gap between germline ends came to 12 bases. The CDR3 here is CASSQIIGSGANVLTF. The CDR3 DNA reads TGTGCCAGCAGCCAAATCATCGGCTCTGGGGCCAACGTCCTGACTTTC.

This sequence joins TRBV11-2 and TRBJ2-1; 11 bases match TRBD2. V shed 6 bases and J 6 bases; nucleotides not matched to a gene: 16. CDR3 size: 18 residues. Germline lookup yields CDR1 SGHAT and CDR2 FQNNGV. The CDR3 sequence is CASRNLLTSGTQINEQFF. CDR3 nucleotide sequence: TGTGCCAGCAGAAATCTCTTGACTAGCGGGACTCAAATCAATGAGCAGTTCTTC.

The V call is TRBV13, the J call TRBJ1-5; D unresolved. Germline V gene lookup returns CDR1 PRHDT and CDR2 FYEKMQ (reference sequence). The CDR3 spans 12 residues. The ends were cut back, 3 bases at V and 4 bases at J, with 4 bases in the middle. The CDR3 protein is CASSLRNQPQHF. In DNA form, the CDR3 reads TGTGCCAGCAGCTTGAGAAATCAGCCCCAGCATTTT.

This clone was detected only once. The chain employs TRBV27 and TRBJ2-1, with 11 bases matching TRBD2. There are 14 residues in the CDR3. The J segment lost 4 bases and the V segment lost 6 bases, leaving 2 bases of the junction unmatched. Germline CDR1 is MNHEY and CDR2 is SMNVEV (reference sequence). CDR3 coding DNA: TGTGCCAGCAGCGTAGCGGGAGGGTACAATGAGCAGTTCTTC. Encoded protein: CASSVAGGYNEQFF.

V is TRBV29-1 and J is TRBJ2-7; TRBD1 agrees at 10 bases. With 4 bases clipped from V and 3 bases from J, the junction kept 3 bases outside the gene matches. The CDR3 covers 13 residues. Germline V gene sequence: CDR1 SQVTM, CDR2 ANQGSEA. The CDR3 sequence is CSVGDRGNYEQYF. CDR3 DNA: TGCAGCGTTGGGGACAGGGGAAACTACGAGCAGTACTTC.

The V and J genes are TRBV19 and TRBJ1-3; a weak D match, TRBD1 (5 bases). Trimming cost V 10 bases and J 0 bases, with 13 bases left between them. The CDR3 length is 14 residues. Germline CDR1 is LNHDA and CDR2 is SQIVND (reference sequence). The CDR3 DNA is TGTGCCACTTCTTCGACAGTCTCTGGAAACACCATATATTTT. Translating it yields CATSSTVSGNTIYF.

The chain couples TRBV29-1 to TRBJ2-5; D is unresolved. The length of the CDR3 is 13 residues. CDR1 and CDR2 from the germline V gene are SQVTM and ANQGSEA. Trimming cost V 5 bases and J 1 base, with 11 bases left between them. The CDR3 reads CSVPGSVQETQYF. In DNA, the CDR3 is TGCAGCGTTCCCGGGTCGGTCCAAGAGACCCAGTACTTC.

This chain connects TRBV11-3 to TRBJ2-1; tentative D call: TRBD2 (5 bases). Trimming stripped 2 bases from V and 1 base from J, with 9 bases between. The CDR3 sequence is 15 residues long. Per germline, CDR1 SGHNT and CDR2 YENEEA. The CDR3 DNA reads TGTGCCAGCAGCTTAAGTACGGGGTCCTACAATGAGCAGTTCTTC. This sequence encodes CASSLSTGSYNEQFF.

The chain combines TRBV10-1 with TRBJ2-3; D gene uncertain. V lost 2 bases, J lost 2 bases, and 17 bases lay in between. The CDR3 consists of 17 residues. Per the germline V gene, CDR1 is WNHNN and CDR2 is SYGVQD (reference sequence). The CDR3 sequence is CASSEETRRASTDTQYF. The CDR3 bases are TGCGCCAGCAGTGAGGAGACGAGGAGAGCATCCACAGATACGCAGTATTTT.

The rearrangement uses TRBV29-1 and TRBJ2-5; 11 bases agree with TRBD2. The V and J ends lost 2 bases and 5 bases, in that order; junction bases with no gene match: 7. This CDR3 comprises 15 residues. Looked up from germline, CDR1 is SQVTM and CDR2 is ANQGSEA. The CDR3 DNA is TGCAGCGTTGAATTCCTAGCGGGAGGCGGTGAGACCCAGTACTTC. Translating gives CSVEFLAGGGETQYF.

The genes are TRBV6-5 and TRBJ2-5; weak D call: TRBD2 (5 bases). CDR1 is MNHEY and CDR2 is SVGAGI in the germline V gene. The CDR3 extends over 15 amino acids. Deletions cut 7 bases from V and 1 base from J, with 16 bases between. CDR3 sequence (DNA): TGTGCCAGCATCCGTACCCGGGAATCCCAAGAGACCCAGTACTTC. This codes for CASIRTRESQETQYF.

The chain combines TRBV9 with TRBJ1-2, with D maybe TRBD1 (5 bases). CDR1 and CDR2 from the germline V gene are SGDLS and YYNGEE. The CDR3 consists of 14 residues. V lost 0 bases and J 6 bases, leaving 12 bases between the germline ends. CDR3 nucleotides: TGTGCCAGCAGCGTAGACTTTTGGGGGGATGGCTACACCTTC. It translates to CASSVDFWGDGYTF.

This chain links TRBV7-6 with TRBJ2-1, with TRBD1 as a possible D gene (5 bases). Germline CDR1 is SGHVS and CDR2 is FNYEAQ. The germline V and J ends were trimmed by 0 bases and 6 bases, with 6 bases remaining between them. This CDR3 is built from 13 residues. DNA for the CDR3: TGTGCCAGCAGCTTAGCGGGGCTCAATGAGCAGTTCTTC. Amino acid sequence: CASSLAGLNEQFF. Full variable domain (outside the CDR3, taken from reference TRBV7-6 and TRBJ2-1): GAGVSQSPRYKVTKRGQDVALRCDPISGHVSLYWYRQALGQGPEFLTYFNYEAQQDKSGLPNDRFSAERPEGSISTLTIQRTEQRDSAMYRCASSLAGLNEQFFGPGTRLTVL.